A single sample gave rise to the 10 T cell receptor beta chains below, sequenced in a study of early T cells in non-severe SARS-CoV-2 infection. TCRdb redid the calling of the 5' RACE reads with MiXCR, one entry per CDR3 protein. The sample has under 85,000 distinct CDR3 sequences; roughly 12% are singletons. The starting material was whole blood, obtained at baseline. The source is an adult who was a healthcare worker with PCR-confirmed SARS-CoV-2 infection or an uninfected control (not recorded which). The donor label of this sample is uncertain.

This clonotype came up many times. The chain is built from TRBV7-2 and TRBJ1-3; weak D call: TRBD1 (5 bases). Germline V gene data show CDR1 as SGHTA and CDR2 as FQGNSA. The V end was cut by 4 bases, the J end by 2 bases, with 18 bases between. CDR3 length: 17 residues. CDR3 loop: CASSSPGKGATGNTIYF. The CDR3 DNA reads TGTGCCAGCAGCTCCCCCGGCAAAGGGGCAACTGGAAACACCATATATTTT.

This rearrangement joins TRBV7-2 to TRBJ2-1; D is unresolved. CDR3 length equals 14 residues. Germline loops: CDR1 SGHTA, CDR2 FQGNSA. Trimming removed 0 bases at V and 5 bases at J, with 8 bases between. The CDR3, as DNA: TGTGCCAGCAGCTTAGCGGGGTGGAACAATGAGCAGTTCTTC. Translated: CASSLAGWNNEQFF.

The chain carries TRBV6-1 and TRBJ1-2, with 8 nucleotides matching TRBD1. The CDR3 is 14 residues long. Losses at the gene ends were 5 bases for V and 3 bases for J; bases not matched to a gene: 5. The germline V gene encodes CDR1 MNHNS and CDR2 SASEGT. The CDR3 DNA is TGTGCCAGCAGTCGACAGGGGTACGACTATGGCTACACCTTC. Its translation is CASSRQGYDYGYTF.

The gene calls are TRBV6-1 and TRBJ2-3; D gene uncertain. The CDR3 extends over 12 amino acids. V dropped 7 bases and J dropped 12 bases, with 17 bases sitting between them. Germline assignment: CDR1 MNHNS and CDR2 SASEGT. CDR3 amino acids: CASTTGVPSQYF. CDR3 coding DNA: TGTGCCAGCACAACTGGTGTCCCATCTCAGTATTTT.

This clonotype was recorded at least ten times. The CDR3 protein is CSAPPVTSGEQFF. The CDR3 DNA reads TGCAGTGCCCCCCCCGTAACTAGCGGGGAGCAGTTCTTC. The chain is built from TRBV20-1 and TRBJ2-1; 9 bases map to TRBD2. Germline trimming cut 6 bases from V and 10 bases from J; bases unmatched to any gene: 10. Germline-derived CDR1 and CDR2 are DFQATT and SNEGSKA (reference sequence). The CDR3 totals 13 residues.

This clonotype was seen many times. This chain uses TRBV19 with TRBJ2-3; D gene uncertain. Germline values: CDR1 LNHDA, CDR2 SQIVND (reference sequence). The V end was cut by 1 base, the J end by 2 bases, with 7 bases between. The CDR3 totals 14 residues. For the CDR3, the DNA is TGTGCCAGTAGTATAGGCGTTTCCACAGATACGCAGTATTTT. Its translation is CASSIGVSTDTQYF.

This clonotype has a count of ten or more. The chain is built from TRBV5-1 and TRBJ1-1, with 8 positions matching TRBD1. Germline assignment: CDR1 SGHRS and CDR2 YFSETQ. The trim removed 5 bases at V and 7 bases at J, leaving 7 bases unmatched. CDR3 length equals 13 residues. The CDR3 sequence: CASSREQGGEAFF. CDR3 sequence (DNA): TGCGCCAGCAGTCGTGAACAGGGGGGTGAAGCTTTCTTT.

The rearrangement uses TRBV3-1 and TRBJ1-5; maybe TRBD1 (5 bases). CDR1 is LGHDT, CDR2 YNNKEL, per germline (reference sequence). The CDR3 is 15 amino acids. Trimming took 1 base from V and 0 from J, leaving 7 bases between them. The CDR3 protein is CASSQAGNSNQPQHF. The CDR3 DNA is TGTGCCAGCAGCCAAGCAGGGAATAGCAATCAGCCCCAGCATTTT. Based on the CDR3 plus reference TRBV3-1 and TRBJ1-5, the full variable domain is DTAVSQTPKYLVTQMGNDKSIKCEQNLGHDTMYWYKQDSKKFLKIMFSYNNKELIINETVPNRFSPKSPDKAHLNLHINSLELGDSAVYFCASSQAGNSNQPQHFGDGTRLSIL.

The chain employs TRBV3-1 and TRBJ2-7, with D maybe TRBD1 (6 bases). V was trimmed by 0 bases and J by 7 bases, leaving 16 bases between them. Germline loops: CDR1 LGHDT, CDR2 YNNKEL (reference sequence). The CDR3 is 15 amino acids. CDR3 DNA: TGTGCCAGCAGCCAAGAAAGGACAGCTATGTGGGAGCAGTACTTC. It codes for CASSQERTAMWEQYF.

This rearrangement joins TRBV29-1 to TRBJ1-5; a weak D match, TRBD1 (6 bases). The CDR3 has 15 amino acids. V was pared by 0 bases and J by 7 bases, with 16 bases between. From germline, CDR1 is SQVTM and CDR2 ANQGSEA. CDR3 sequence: CSVEDRPGEGQPQHF. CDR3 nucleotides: TGCAGCGTTGAAGATCGGCCAGGGGAAGGACAGCCCCAGCATTTT.